One T cell receptor beta chain is described in this entry. The method was immunoSEQ multiplex PCR; TCRdb's version includes in-frame clones alone and lacks a portion of them. The table has 95,000 to 150,000 clones, about 70% seen once. This CDR3 is 18 amino acids long. After removal of 2 bases from V and 1 base from J, the junction contained 9 bases not matched to a gene. CDR1 and CDR2 (germline): SNHLY, FYNNEI. The data belong to a study of blood T cell repertoires in COVID-19. The sequencing input was peripheral blood. The TCR sequence derives from a man aged 60 to 75 with acute or convalescent COVID-19. This chain links TRBV2 with TRBJ2-5; 11 bases fit TRBD2. The CDR3 sequence: CASSEPLAGGGPQETQYF. The CDR3 coding sequence is TGTGCCAGCAGTGAACCCCTAGCGGGGGGCGGCCCCCAAGAGACCCAGTACTTC.